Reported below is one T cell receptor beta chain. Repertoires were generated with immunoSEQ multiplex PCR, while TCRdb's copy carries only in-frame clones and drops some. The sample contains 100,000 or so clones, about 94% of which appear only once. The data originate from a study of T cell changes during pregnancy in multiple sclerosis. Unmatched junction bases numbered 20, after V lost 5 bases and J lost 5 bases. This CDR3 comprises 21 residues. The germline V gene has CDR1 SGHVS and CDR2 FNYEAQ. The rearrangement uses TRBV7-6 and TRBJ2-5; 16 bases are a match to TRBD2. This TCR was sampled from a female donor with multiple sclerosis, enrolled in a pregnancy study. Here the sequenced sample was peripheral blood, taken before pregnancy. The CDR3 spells CASSLILPGTSGRAVMETQYF. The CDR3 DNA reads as TGTGCCAGCAGCCTGATCCTACCCGGGACTAGCGGGAGGGCCGTGATGGAGACCCAGTACTTC.